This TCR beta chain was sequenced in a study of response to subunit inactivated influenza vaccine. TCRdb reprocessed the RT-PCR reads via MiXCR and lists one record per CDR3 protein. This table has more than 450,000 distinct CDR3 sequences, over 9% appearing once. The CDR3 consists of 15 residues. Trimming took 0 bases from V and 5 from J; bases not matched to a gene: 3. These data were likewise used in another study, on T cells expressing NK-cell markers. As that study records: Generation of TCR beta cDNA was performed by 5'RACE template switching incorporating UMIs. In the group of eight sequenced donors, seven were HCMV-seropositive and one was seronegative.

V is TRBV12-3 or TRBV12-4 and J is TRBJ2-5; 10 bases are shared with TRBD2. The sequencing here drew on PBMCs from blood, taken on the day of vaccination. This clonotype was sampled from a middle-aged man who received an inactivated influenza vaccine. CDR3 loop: CASSLAPSGSETQYF. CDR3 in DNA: TGTGCCAGCAGTTTAGCGCCTAGCGGGAGTGAGACCCAGTACTTC.